This T cell receptor beta chain was captured in a study of human T cells and chemical hapten exposure. Study in general: Patients received weekly diphenylcyclopropenone doses to the scalp throughout the approximately 24-week study.

Losses at the gene ends were 5 bases for V and 4 bases for J; bases not matched to a gene: 15. The CDR3 covers 18 residues. Germline assignment: CDR1 MNHEY and CDR2 SVGEGT. This clonotype was found a few times. Described time point: patch test 1, 2 weeks after DPC sensitization. Treatment of the sample: therapeutic diphenylcyclopropenone sensitization with weekly scalp DPC. Each CDR3 protein is one row after TCRdb ran MiXCR on the RACE reads. The sample carries 150,000 to 200,000 distinct CDR3 sequences, roughly 14% recorded once. The clonotype comes from a woman younger than 45 with alopecia areata. Some clones in this sample may be carry-over from other donors' samples. The source was whole blood, collected in connection with sensitization to the hapten diphenylcyclopropenone (DPC). The chain has TRBV6-2 or TRBV6-3 and TRBJ2-3, with 10 bases matching TRBD1. The CDR3 sequence: CASSRSGQGVIRPDTQYF. The CDR3 coding sequence is TGTGCCAGCAGTCGAAGCGGACAGGGGGTGATCCGGCCAGATACGCAGTATTTT.